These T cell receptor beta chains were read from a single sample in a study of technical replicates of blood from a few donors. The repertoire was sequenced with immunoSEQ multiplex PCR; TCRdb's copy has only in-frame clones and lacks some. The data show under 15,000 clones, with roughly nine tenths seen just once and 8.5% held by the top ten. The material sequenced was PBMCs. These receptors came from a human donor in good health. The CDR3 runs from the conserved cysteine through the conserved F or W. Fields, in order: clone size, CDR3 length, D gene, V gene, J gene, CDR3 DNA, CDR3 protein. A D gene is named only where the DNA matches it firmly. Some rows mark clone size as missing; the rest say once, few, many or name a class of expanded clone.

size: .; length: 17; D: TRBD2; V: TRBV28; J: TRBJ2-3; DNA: TGTGCCAGCAGTTTGGGGGAGGGGAGGACTAGCACAGATACGCAGTATTTT; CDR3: CASSLGEGRTSTDTQYF
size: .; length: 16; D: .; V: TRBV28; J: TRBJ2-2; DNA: TGTGCCACCACGCCCGCAGGGCGGGGTGACACCGGGGAGCTGTTTTTT; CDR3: CATTPAGRGDTGELFF
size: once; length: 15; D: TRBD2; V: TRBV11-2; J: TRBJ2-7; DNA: TGTGCCAGCAGCTTAGGGGACTATGATTCCTACGAGCAGTACTTC; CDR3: CASSLGDYDSYEQYF
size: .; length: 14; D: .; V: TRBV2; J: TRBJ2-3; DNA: TGTGCCAGCAACGAGGACTACACCACAGATACGCAGTATTTT; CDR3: CASNEDYTTDTQYF
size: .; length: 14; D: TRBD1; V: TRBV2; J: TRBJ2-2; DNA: TGTGCCAGCAGTGGGGACAGGAACACCGGGGAGCTGTTTTTT; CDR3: CASSGDRNTGELFF
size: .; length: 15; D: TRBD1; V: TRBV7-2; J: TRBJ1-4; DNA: TGTGCCAGCAGCTTAGGGGACAGGACTTATGAAAAACTGTTTTTT; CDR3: CASSLGDRTYEKLFF
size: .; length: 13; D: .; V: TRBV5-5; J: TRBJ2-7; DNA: TGTGCCAGCAGCTTGGCGGAGGGCTACGAGCAGTACTTC; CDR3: CASSLAEGYEQYF
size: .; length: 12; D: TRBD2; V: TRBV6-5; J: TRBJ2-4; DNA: TGTGCCAGCCATGGAGCGGGAGAGACTCAGTACTTC; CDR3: CASHGAGETQYF
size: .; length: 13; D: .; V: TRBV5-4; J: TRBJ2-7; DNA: TGTGCCAGCAGCTTCCGGGACTCCTACGAGCAGTACTTC; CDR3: CASSFRDSYEQYF
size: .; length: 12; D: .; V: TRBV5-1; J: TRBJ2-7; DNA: TGCGCCAGCAGCTTGGGCCACGGCGAGCAGTACTTC; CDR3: CASSLGHGEQYF
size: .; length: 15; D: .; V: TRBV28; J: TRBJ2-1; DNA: TGTGCCAGCAGTCTAACAGGGTTGGGTTACAATGAGCAGTTCTTC; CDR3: CASSLTGLGYNEQFF
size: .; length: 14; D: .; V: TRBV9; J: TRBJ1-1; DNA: TGTGCCAGCAGCGTAGTTAATATGAACACTGAAGCTTTCTTT; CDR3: CASSVVNMNTEAFF
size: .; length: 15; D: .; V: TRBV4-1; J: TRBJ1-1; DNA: TGCGCCAGCAGCCAAGGAGAGGGCTCGAACACTGAAGCTTTCTTT; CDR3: CASSQGEGSNTEAFF
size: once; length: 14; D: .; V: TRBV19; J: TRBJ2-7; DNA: TGTGCCAGTAGTATGAGTCAGGGAAGGCTCGAGCAGTACTTC; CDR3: CASSMSQGRLEQYF
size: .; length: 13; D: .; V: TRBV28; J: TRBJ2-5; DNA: TGTGCCAGCAAAATTCACATACAAGAGACCCAGTACTTC; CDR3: CASKIHIQETQYF
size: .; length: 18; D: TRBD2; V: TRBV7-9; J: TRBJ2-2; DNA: TGTGCCAGCCCCTCCCCGACTAGCGGGGGATGGAACACCGGGGAGCTGTTTTTT; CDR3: CASPSPTSGGWNTGELFF
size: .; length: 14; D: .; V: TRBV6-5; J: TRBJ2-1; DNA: TGTGCCAGCTCAGGGACACGGCAAGGGTACGAGCAGTTCTTC; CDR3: CASSGTRQGYEQFF
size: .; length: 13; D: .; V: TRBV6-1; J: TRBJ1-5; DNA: TGTGCCAGCAGTGGGCAGACAAATCAGCCCCAGCATTTT; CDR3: CASSGQTNQPQHF
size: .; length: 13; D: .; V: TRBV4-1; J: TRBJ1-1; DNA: TGCGCCAGCAGCCAAGGCGGGGTTACTGAAGCTTTCTTT; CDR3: CASSQGGVTEAFF
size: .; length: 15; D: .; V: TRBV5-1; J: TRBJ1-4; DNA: TGCGCCAGCAGCTTGGGAGGCGTAACTAATGAAAAACTGTTTTTT; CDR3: CASSLGGVTNEKLFF
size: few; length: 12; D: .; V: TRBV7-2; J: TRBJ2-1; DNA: TGTGCCAGCAGCTTCGTCGGTAATGAGCAGTTCTTC; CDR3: CASSFVGNEQFF
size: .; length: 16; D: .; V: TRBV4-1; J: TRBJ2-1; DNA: TGCGCCAGCAGCCAATCCCGACGGGACTCCTACAATGAGCAGTTCTTC; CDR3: CASSQSRRDSYNEQFF
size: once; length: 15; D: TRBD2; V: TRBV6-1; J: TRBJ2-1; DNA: TGTGCCAGCAGTGATGGACTAGCGGGAAACAATGAGCAGTTCTTC; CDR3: CASSDGLAGNNEQFF
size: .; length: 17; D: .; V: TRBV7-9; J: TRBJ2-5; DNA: TGTGCCAGCAGCTTAGTCGCGGCGGGCTCCCGGGGGGAGACCCAGTACTTC; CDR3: CASSLVAAGSRGETQYF
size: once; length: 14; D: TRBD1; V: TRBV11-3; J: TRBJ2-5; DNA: TGTGCCAGCAGCCCCTACAGGGGACAAGAGACCCAGTACTTC; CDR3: CASSPYRGQETQYF
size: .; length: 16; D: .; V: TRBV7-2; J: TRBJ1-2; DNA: TGTGCCAGCAGCTTAGTTCACAGTCTTCCCCTTTATGGCTACACCTTC; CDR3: CASSLVHSLPLYGYTF
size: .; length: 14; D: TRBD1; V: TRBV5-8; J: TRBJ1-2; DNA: TGTGCCAGCAGCGTGGGACAGACACCCTATGGCTACACCTTC; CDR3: CASSVGQTPYGYTF
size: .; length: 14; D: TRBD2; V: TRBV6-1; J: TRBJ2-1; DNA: TGTGCCAGCAGGGTGACTAGCGGGAGCAGTGAGCAGTTCTTC; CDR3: CASRVTSGSSEQFF
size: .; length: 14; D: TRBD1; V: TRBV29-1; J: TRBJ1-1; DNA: TGCAGCGTAGATTCGGCTAGGGGGCGACCTGAAGCTTTCTTT; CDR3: CSVDSARGRPEAFF
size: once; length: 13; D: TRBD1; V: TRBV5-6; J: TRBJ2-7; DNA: TGTGCCAGCAGCTTTTACAGGGGTTTCGAGCAGTACTTC; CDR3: CASSFYRGFEQYF
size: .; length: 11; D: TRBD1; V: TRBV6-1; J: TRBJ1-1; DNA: TGTGCCAGCAGTTCCGACAGGGGAGCTTTCTTT; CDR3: CASSSDRGAFF
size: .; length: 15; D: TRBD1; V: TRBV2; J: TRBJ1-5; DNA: TGTGCCAGCAGTGACGACCGGGACAGGGGTCAGCCCCAGCATTTT; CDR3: CASSDDRDRGQPQHF
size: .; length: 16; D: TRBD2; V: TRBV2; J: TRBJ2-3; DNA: TGTGCCAGCAGGGCCGGGACTAGCCTGAGTACAGATACGCAGTATTTT; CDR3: CASRAGTSLSTDTQYF
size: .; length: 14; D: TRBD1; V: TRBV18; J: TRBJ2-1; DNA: TGTGCCAGCTCACCACCGAACAGGGGGGACGAGCAGTTCTTC; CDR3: CASSPPNRGDEQFF
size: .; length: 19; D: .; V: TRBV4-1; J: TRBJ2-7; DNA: TGCGCCAGCAGCCAAGATGGCCCTACAACAGGGGAGGTGCTTTACGAGCAGTACTTC; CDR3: CASSQDGPTTGEVLYEQYF
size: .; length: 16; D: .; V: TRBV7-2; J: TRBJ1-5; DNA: TGTGCCAGCAGCCTAGGGGGGGGCGCAGGCAATCAGCCCCAGCATTTT; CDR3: CASSLGGGAGNQPQHF
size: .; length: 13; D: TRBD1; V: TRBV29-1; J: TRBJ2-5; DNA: TGCAGCGTTTCCGGGACAGGCGGAGAGACCCAGTACTTC; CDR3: CSVSGTGGETQYF
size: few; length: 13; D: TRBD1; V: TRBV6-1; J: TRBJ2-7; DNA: TGTGCCAGCAGTGGGGACAGGGTCTACGAGCAGTACTTC; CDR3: CASSGDRVYEQYF
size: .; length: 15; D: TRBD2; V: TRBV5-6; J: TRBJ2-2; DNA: TGTGCCAGCAGCAGACTAGCGGGAGGAGCCGGGGAGCTGTTTTTT; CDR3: CASSRLAGGAGELFF
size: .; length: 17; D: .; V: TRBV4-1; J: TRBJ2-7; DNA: TGCGCCAGCAGCCAAGCCCACACTTTTAGCGTAACCTACGAGCAGTACTTC; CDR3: CASSQAHTFSVTYEQYF
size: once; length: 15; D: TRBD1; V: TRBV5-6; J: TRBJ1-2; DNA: TGTGCCACCACTGAGGGGGCGCGAGCTTCGCGGGGCTACACCTTC; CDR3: CATTEGARASRGYTF
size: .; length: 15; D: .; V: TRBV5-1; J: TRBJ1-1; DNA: TGCGCCAGCAGCTTGATTGCCCAGATAAACACTGAAGCTTTCTTT; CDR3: CASSLIAQINTEAFF
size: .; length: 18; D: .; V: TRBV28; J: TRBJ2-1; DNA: TGTGCCAGCACCCTCATTGGGACTCCAGAAAATTACTACAATGAGCAGTTCTTC; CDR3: CASTLIGTPENYYNEQFF
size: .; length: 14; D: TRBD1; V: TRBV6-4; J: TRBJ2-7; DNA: TGTGCCAGCAGCCCGGGACAGGGGGGCTACGAGCAGTACTTC; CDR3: CASSPGQGGYEQYF